Sequencing of this T cell receptor (beta chain) was carried out in a study of human T cells and chemical hapten exposure. Sample time point: patch test 1, 2 weeks after DPC sensitization. The treatment was: therapeutic diphenylcyclopropenone sensitization with weekly scalp DPC. V lost 2 bases and J lost 4, with 12 bases in between. This CDR3 has 15 amino acids. The germline CDR1 and CDR2 sequences are SGHRS and YFSETQ. TCRdb re-called the RACE reads with MiXCR, one entry per CDR3 protein. Found here are approximately 71,000 distinct CDR3 sequences, 9.8% of them singletons; the top ten hold 2.5% to 3.5%. This clonotype showed up many times.

This clonotype was sampled from a woman aged 40-49 years with alopecia areata. Some clones in this sample may be carry-over from other donors' samples. This material consisted of whole blood, taken in connection with sensitization to the hapten diphenylcyclopropenone (DPC). The chain has TRBV5-1 and TRBJ2-2; D is unresolved. DNA for the CDR3: TGCGCCAGCAGCTTTGACGGGCCTAGCACCGGGGAGCTGTTTTTT. Protein: CASSFDGPSTGELFF.